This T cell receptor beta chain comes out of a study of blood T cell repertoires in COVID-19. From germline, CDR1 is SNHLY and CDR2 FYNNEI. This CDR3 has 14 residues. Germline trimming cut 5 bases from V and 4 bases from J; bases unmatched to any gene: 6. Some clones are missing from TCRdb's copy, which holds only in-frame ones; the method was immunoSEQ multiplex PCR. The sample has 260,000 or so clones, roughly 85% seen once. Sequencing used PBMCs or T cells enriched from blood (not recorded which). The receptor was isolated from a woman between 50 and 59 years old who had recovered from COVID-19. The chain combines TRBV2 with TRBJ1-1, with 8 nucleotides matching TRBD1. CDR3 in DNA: TGTGCCAGCAGTAGTGGACAGGGTGGCACTGAAGCTTTCTTT. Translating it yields CASSSGQGGTEAFF.